This TCR beta chain is from a study of long-term antiretroviral therapy in people with HIV. As to this clone: Its matching antigen is unknown.

Survey-level resolution applied to immunoSEQ assay v3.0. The repertoire was sequenced with immunoSEQ multiplex PCR; TCRdb's copy has only in-frame clones and lacks some. The sample carries tens of thousands of clones, over 60% recorded once. Study-level results: Records did not include ART adherence, viral resistance or therapy changes. Diversity went up after ART and still fell short of transplant donor controls.

The ends were cut back, 6 bases at V and 0 bases at J, with 18 bases in the middle. CDR1 is LNHDA, CDR2 SQIVND, per germline (reference sequence). This CDR3 has 17 residues. The origin of this receptor is a woman aged 30 to 39 with HIV. The material sequenced was unsorted PBMCs, taken 2.9 years after starting antiretroviral therapy. The V call is TRBV19, the J call TRBJ1-3; D is unresolved. The CDR3: CASSRSGGLHSGNTIYF. In DNA, the CDR3 is TGTGCCAGTAGCAGGTCGGGCGGCTTACACTCTGGAAACACCATATATTTT.